This T cell receptor beta chain was documented in a study of T cells in Graves' hyperthyroidism and ophthalmopathy. RNA transcripts were the template for amplifying TCR beta CDR3 regions. TCR CDR3 regions were first amplified by RT-PCR with HTBI primers. TCRdb processed the multiplex PCR reads anew with MiXCR; each CDR3 protein has one entry. The sample has 350,000 to 400,000 distinct CDR3 sequences, approximately 13% seen once. Broader study findings: Ophthalmopathy was predicted by the model a median of approximately 6 months ahead of onset.

Exclusion followed for patients with uncontrolled infection, other autoimmune disease, pregnancy or lactation. This sample holds PBMCs from 8.5 to 10 ml fresh peripheral blood. Germline assignment: CDR1 ENHRY and CDR2 SYGVKD. The CDR3 sequence is 14 residues long. Trimming cost V 6 bases and J 1 base, with 12 bases left between them. This clonotype was detected many times. Its antigen is still unknown. The chain has TRBV10-3 and TRBJ1-1; tentatively, D is TRBD1 (5 bases). The sequenced sample was blood. The clonotype comes from a woman aged 55-75 years with Graves' hyperthyroidism. CDR3 DNA sequence: TGTGCCATCAGCGGGACGGAATCGAACACTGAAGCTTTCTTT. It yields the protein CAISGTESNTEAFF.